This T cell receptor (beta chain) was obtained from a study of blood T cells in healthy people across ages. A second PCR, run for about 6 to 12 cycles, used a sample-barcoded 5' primer plus a J-beta primer mix. Each CDR3 protein is one row after TCRdb ran MiXCR on the 5' RACE reads. The data hold fewer than 1.5 million distinct CDR3 sequences, with roughly 40% observed a single time. This clonotype was detected a few times. Trimming removed 4 bases at V and 10 bases at J, with 11 bases between. The CDR3 extends over 12 amino acids. The germline CDR1 and CDR2 sequences are SGHTA and FQGNSA. The sample taken for sequencing was blood. The TCR comes from a woman under 30 in good health. This chain uses TRBV7-2 with TRBJ2-1, with D perhaps matching TRBD1 (5 bases). CDR3 loop: CASSSDSLEQFF. The CDR3 nucleotides are TGTGCCAGCAGCTCCGACAGCTTAGAGCAGTTCTTC.